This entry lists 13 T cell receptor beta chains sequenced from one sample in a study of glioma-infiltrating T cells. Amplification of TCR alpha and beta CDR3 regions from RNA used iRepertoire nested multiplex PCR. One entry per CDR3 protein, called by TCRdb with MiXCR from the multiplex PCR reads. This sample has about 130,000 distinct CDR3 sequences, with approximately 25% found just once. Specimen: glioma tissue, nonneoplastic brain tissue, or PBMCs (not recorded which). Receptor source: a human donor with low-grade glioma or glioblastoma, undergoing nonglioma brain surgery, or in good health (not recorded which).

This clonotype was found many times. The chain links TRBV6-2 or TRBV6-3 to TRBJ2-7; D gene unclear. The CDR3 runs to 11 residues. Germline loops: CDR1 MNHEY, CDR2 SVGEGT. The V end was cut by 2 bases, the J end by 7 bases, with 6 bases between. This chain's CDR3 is CASSYPQEQYF. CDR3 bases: TGTGCCAGCAGTTACCCCCAAGAGCAGTACTTC.

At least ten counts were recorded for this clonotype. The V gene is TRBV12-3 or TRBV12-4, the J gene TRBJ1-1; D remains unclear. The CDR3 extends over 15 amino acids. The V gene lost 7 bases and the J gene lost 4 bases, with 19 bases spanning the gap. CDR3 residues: CASTVPIPGLTEAFF. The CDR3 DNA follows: TGTGCCAGCACCGTCCCGATCCCCGGGCTCACTGAAGCTTTCTTT.

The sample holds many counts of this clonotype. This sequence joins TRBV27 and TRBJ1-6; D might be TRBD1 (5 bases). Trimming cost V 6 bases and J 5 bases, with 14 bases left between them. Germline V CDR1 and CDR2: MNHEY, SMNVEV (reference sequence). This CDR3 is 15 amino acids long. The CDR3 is CASRGTNLHNSPLHF. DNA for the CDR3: TGTGCCAGCAGGGGGACCAACCTCCATAATTCACCCCTCCACTTT.

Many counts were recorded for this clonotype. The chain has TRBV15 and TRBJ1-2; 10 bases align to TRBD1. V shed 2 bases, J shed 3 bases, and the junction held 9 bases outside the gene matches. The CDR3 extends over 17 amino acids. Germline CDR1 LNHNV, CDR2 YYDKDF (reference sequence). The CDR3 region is CATSRRPRQGAHYGYTF. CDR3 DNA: TGTGCCACCAGCAGAAGACCCCGACAGGGGGCTCACTATGGCTACACCTTC. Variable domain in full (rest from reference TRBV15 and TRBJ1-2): DAMVIQNPRYQVTQFGKPVTLSCSQTLNHNVMYWYQQKSSQAPKLLFHYYDKDFNNEADTPDNFQSRRPNTSFCFLDIRSPGLGDTAMYLCATSRRPRQGAHYGYTFGSGTRLTVV.

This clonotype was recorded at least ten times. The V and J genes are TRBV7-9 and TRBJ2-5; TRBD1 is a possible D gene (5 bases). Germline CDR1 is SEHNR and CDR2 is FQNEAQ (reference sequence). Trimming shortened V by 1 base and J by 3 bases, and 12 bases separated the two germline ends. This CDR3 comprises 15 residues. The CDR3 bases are TGTGCCAGCAGCTTAGAAGCTACAGGAAAAGAGACCCAGTACTTC. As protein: CASSLEATGKETQYF.

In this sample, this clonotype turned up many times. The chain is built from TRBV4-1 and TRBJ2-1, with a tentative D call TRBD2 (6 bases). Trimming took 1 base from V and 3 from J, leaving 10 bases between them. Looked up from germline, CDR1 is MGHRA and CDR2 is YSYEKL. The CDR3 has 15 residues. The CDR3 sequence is CASSQGLANYNEQFF. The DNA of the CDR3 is TGCGCCAGCAGCCAAGGGCTAGCGAACTACAATGAGCAGTTCTTC.

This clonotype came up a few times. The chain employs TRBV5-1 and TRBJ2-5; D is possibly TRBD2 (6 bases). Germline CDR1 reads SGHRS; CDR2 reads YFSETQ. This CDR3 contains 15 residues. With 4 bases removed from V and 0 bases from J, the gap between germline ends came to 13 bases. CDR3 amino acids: CASSLGRLDQETQYF. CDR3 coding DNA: TGCGCCAGCAGCCTCGGGAGACTGGACCAAGAGACCCAGTACTTC.

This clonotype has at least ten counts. The CDR3 protein is CANGRDSYEQYF. CDR3 DNA sequence: TGTGCCAATGGACGGGACTCCTACGAGCAGTACTTC. The J gene is TRBJ2-7, the V gene TRBV2, with a possible D match to TRBD2 (5 bases). From germline, CDR1 is SNHLY and CDR2 FYNNEI. The CDR3 loop spans 12 amino acids. The V end was cut by 10 bases, the J end by 0 bases, with 10 bases between.

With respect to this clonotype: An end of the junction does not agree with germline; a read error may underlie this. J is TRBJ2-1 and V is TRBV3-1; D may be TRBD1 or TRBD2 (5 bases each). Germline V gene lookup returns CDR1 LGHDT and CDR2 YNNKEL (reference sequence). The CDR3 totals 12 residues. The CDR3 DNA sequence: TGTGCCAGCAGCCTCCCGGACACGGGGCGGATCTTC. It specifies CASSLPDTGRIF.

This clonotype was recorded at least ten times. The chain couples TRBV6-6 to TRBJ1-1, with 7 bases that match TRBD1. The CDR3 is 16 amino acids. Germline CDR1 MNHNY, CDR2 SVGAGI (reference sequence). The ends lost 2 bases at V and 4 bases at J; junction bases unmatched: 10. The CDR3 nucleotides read TGTGCCAGCAGTTACGACAGCCAGACAGGGACCACTGAAGCTTTCTTT. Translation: CASSYDSQTGTTEAFF.

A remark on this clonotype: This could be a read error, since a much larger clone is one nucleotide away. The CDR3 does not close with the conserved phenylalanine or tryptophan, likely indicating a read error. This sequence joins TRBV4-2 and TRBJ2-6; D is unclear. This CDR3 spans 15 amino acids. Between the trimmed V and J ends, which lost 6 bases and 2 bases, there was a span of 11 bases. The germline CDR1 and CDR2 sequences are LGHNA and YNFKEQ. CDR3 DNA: TGTGCCAGCAGTTTAAGTTGGGCTGGGGCCAACGTCCTGACTTCC. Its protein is CASSLSWAGANVLTS.

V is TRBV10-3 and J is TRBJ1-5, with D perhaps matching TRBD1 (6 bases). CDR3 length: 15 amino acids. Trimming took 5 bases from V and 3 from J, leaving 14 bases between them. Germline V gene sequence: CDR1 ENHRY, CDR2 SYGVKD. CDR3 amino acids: CAISNQRTDNQPQHF. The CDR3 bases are TGTGCCATCAGTAACCAAAGGACAGACAATCAGCCCCAGCATTTT.

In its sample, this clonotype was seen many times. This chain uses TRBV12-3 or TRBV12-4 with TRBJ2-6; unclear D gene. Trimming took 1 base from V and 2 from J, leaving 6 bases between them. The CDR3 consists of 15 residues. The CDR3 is CASSLDRTGANVLTF. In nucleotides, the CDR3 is TGTGCCAGCAGTTTAGACCGGACTGGGGCCAACGTCCTGACTTTC.